Below, 20 T cell receptor beta chains from the same sample are listed, as sequenced in a study of cytomegalovirus exposure and HLA in healthy donors. Assay: immunoSEQ multiplex PCR; the TCRdb copy retains only in-frame clones and omits some. This table has 220,000 or so clones, around 90% appearing once. The sequencing sample was made of PBMCs. All receptors come from a woman between 18 and 29 years old in good health and CMV-seropositive.

The gene calls are TRBV10-3 and TRBJ1-2; no definite D call. The ends were cut back, 4 bases at V and 6 bases at J, with 12 bases in the middle. The CDR3 covers 13 residues. The V gene's germline CDR1 is ENHRY and CDR2 SYGVKD. DNA of the CDR3: TGTGCCATCAGTGTGAGAGGTCTGGATGGCTACACCTTC. The encoded protein is CAISVRGLDGYTF.

The CDR3 DNA is TGCAGCGTTGGCCGGGGGGGCAGGTTGGAGACCCAGTACTTC. Its protein product is CSVGRGGRLETQYF. V and J are TRBV29-1 and TRBJ2-5, with 8 positions matching TRBD2. The V segment lost 4 bases and the J segment 5 bases; nucleotides outside the gene matches: 9. CDR3 size: 14 residues. The germline V gene encodes CDR1 SQVTM and CDR2 ANQGSEA.

The V and J genes are TRBV18 and TRBJ2-1; 7 nucleotides line up with TRBD2. The CDR3 consists of 15 residues. Per germline, CDR1 KGHSH and CDR2 LQKENI. Unmatched junction bases numbered 5, after V lost 0 bases and J lost 6 bases. The CDR3 sequence: CASSPPGTTPNEQFF. CDR3 in DNA: TGTGCCAGCTCACCACCCGGGACTACCCCCAATGAGCAGTTCTTC. Combining the CDR3 with reference TRBV18 and TRBJ2-1 gives the whole variable domain NAGVMQNPRHLVRRRGQEARLRCSPMKGHSHVYWYRQLPEEGLKFMVYLQKENIIDESGMPKERFSAEFPKEGPSILRIQQVVRGDSAAYFCASSPPGTTPNEQFFGPGTRLTVL.

The chain employs TRBV15 and TRBJ2-5; 7 positions match TRBD2. CDR3 size: 17 residues. Germline CDR1 reads LNHNV; CDR2 reads YYDKDF (reference sequence). The junction had 11 bases not matched to a gene; V was cut back by 1 base and J by 3 bases. The DNA of the CDR3 is TGTGCCACCAGCAGAGTCCGGGAGGCTGCGGCCAAAGAGACCCAGTACTTC. Translating gives CATSRVREAAAKETQYF.

The gene calls are TRBV7-9 and TRBJ1-3; D gene ambiguous. The length of the CDR3 is 12 residues. Germline CDR1 is SEHNR and CDR2 is FQNEAQ (reference sequence). The V end was cut by 8 bases, the J end by 4 bases, with 9 bases between. CDR3: CASAPVGNTIYF. CDR3 coding DNA: TGTGCCAGCGCCCCAGTGGGAAACACCATATATTTT.

The chain carries TRBV27 and TRBJ2-3; D is perhaps TRBD2 (5 bases). The length of the CDR3 is 14 residues. The germline gives CDR1 MNHEY, CDR2 SMNVEV (reference sequence). V shed 6 bases and J shed 1 base, with 11 bases lying between them. In DNA, the CDR3 is TGTGCCAGCAGCCCAACGAGGGGCACAGATACGCAGTATTTT. The encoded protein is CASSPTRGTDTQYF.

This rearrangement joins TRBV27 to TRBJ2-1; tentatively, D is TRBD1 (5 bases). The CDR3 runs to 15 residues. The V end was cut by 5 bases, the J end by 3 bases, with 14 bases between. CDR1 is MNHEY and CDR2 is SMNVEV in the germline V gene (reference sequence). The CDR3 DNA is TGTGCCAGCAGTCCAAGGGGCACAGGCTACAATGAGCAGTTCTTC. It yields the protein CASSPRGTGYNEQFF.

The chain's CDR3 is CASSFSDSTGGYGYTF. The CDR3 DNA is TGTGCCAGCAGTTTCTCTGATTCCACCGGGGGCTATGGCTACACCTTC. The genes are TRBV6-5 and TRBJ1-2; D may be TRBD1 (5 bases). This CDR3 contains 16 residues. Germline V lookup: CDR1 MNHEY, CDR2 SVGAGI. Trimming took off 4 bases at V and 4 bases at J, with 19 bases between the two ends.

The V call is TRBV27, the J call TRBJ2-3; possible D gene TRBD2, 5 bases. V lost 6 bases and J lost 3, with 10 bases in between. Germline CDR1 is MNHEY and CDR2 is SMNVEV (reference sequence). This CDR3 has 13 amino acids. The CDR3 nucleotides are TGTGCCAGCAGGATACTAGGAACAGATACGCAGTATTTT. This gives the protein CASRILGTDTQYF.

The rearrangement joins TRBV4-2 to TRBJ1-1; D may be TRBD1 (6 bases). Trimming cost V 2 bases and J 1 base, with 11 bases left between them. Germline values: CDR1 LGHNA, CDR2 YNFKEQ. The CDR3 contains 15 residues. CDR3 coding DNA: TGTGCCAGCAGCCAACGACTGACAGGGAACACTGAAGCTTTCTTT. Translated, it gives CASSQRLTGNTEAFF.

V gene TRBV14 combines with J gene TRBJ2-1; a possible D gene is TRBD1 (6 bases). The germline V gene has CDR1 SGHDN and CDR2 FVKESK. With 1 base removed from V and 4 bases from J, the gap between germline ends came to 8 bases. The CDR3 spans 14 residues. CDR3 sequence reads: CASSQGTAYNEQFF. CDR3 DNA: TGTGCCAGCAGCCAAGGGACAGCATACAATGAGCAGTTCTTC.

J is TRBJ2-3 and V is TRBV13, with D possibly TRBD2 on 5 matching bases. The CDR3 runs to 15 residues. The germline V gene encodes CDR1 PRHDT and CDR2 FYEKMQ (reference sequence). The V and J ends lost 2 bases and 2 bases respectively, with 11 bases between them. CDR3: CASSLTGGPTDTQYF. The CDR3 nucleotides read TGTGCCAGCAGCTTAACTGGCGGGCCCACAGATACGCAGTATTTT.

V is TRBV6-5 and J is TRBJ2-2; 9 bases align to TRBD2. Germline CDR1 MNHEY, CDR2 SVGAGI. The CDR3 contains 15 residues. V lost 0 bases and J lost 7; bases outside the gene matches: 3. The chain's CDR3 is CASSYSRLAVGELFF. CDR3 coding DNA: TGTGCCAGCAGTTACTCGAGACTAGCGGTCGGGGAGCTGTTTTTT.

This clone was counted only a few times. This chain uses TRBV19 with TRBJ1-2, with TRBD1 matching over 10 bases. The CDR3 is made up of 13 amino acids. Germline assignment: CDR1 LNHDA and CDR2 SQIVND (reference sequence). Unmatched junction bases numbered 4, after V lost 6 bases and J lost 6 bases. CDR3: CASRRDRGDGYTF. In DNA, the CDR3 is TGTGCCAGTAGGCGGGACAGGGGTGATGGCTACACCTTC.

In its sample, this clone was seen a few times. V usage is TRBV7-9 and J usage is TRBJ1-5; D perhaps matches TRBD1 (6 bases). Trimming took off 5 bases at V and 5 bases at J, with 16 bases between the two ends. The germline V gene has CDR1 SEHNR and CDR2 FQNEAQ (reference sequence). The CDR3 consists of 15 residues. In DNA, the CDR3 is TGTGCCAGCAGCCCCCTGGAACAGGGTGATCAGCCCCAGCATTTT. This gives the protein CASSPLEQGDQPQHF.

The chain links TRBV11-3 to TRBJ2-2; TRBD2 is a possible D gene (5 bases). Germline V lookup: CDR1 SGHNT, CDR2 YENEEA. This CDR3 comprises 17 residues. The V end lost 0 bases, the J end lost 4 bases, and 15 bases lay between the germline ends. This chain's CDR3 is CASSLDLGESFTGELFF. The CDR3 DNA reads TGTGCCAGCAGCTTAGATCTCGGGGAATCATTCACCGGGGAGCTGTTTTTT.

The CDR3 nucleotides are TGCGCCAGCAGACTTGGCGGGAATATGAACACTGAAGCTTTCTTT. It translates to CASRLGGNMNTEAFF. The chain carries TRBV5-1 and TRBJ1-1; no clear D. The V and J ends lost 5 bases and 0 bases respectively, with 14 bases between them. CDR1 is SGHRS, CDR2 YFSETQ, per germline. The CDR3 is 15 amino acids.

The J gene is TRBJ1-1, the V gene TRBV30; TRBD1 aligns across 10 bases. The CDR3 consists of 13 residues. Germline V gives CDR1 GTSNPN, CDR2 SVGIG (reference sequence). After removal of 5 bases from V and 7 bases from J, the junction contained 7 bases not matched to a gene. CDR3 nucleotides: TGTGCCTGGTTGGGGGGACAGGGGCGTGAAGCTTTCTTT. Protein sequence: CAWLGGQGREAFF. Full variable domain (rest looked up from reference TRBV30 and TRBJ1-1): SQTIHQWPATLVQPVGSPLSLECTVEGTSNPNLYWYRQAAGRGLQLLFYSVGIGQISSEVPQNLSASRPQDRQFILSSKKLLLSDSGFYLCAWLGGQGREAFFGQGTRLTVV.

This clone was seen once. The chain is built from TRBV27 and TRBJ2-1; D not resolved. The CDR3 sequence is 16 residues long. Germline loops: CDR1 MNHEY, CDR2 SMNVEV (reference sequence). With 4 bases removed from V and 1 base from J, the gap between germline ends came to 14 bases. CDR3 loop: CASSSLLGHSYNEQFF. CDR3 coding DNA: TGTGCCAGCAGTTCACTCCTGGGCCATTCCTACAATGAGCAGTTCTTC.

This clone was counted once. The CDR3 reads CASSPSFGSGSYGTGELFF. The DNA for the CDR3 is TGTGCCAGCTCACCTAGCTTCGGTAGCGGGAGCTATGGGACCGGGGAGCTGTTTTTT. This chain uses TRBV18 with TRBJ2-2; TRBD2 matches at 9 bases. V lost 3 bases, J lost 5 bases, and 16 bases stayed unmatched. The CDR3 has 19 residues. CDR1 KGHSH and CDR2 LQKENI come from the germline V gene. The full variable domain, with the rest looked up from reference TRBV18 and TRBJ2-2, is NAGVMQNPRHLVRRRGQEARLRCSPMKGHSHVYWYRQLPEEGLKFMVYLQKENIIDESGMPKERFSAEFPKEGPSILRIQQVVRGDSAAYFCASSPSFGSGSYGTGELFFGEGSRLTVL.